This T cell receptor (beta chain) was retrieved from a study of graft-versus-host responses after intestinal transplantation. For the study at large: Multivisceral, liver-intestinal, or isolated intestinal transplants were performed in recipients. Anti-thymocyte globulin induction preceded two to three years of tacrolimus and steroid maintenance in all recipients. General observations from the study: An association linked early post-transplant HvG declines with peak circulating GvH clone levels. The recipient marrow held GvH clones, and some of them showed up first in ileum or blood.

Germline-derived CDR1 and CDR2 are MNHEY and SVGAGI. The CDR3 extends over 12 amino acids. Trimming took 6 bases from V and 5 from J, leaving 11 bases between them. The method was immunoSEQ multiplex PCR; TCRdb's version includes in-frame clones alone and lacks a portion of them. The sample includes more than 100,000 clones, 90% to 95% of them seen just once. A note on this clone: Antigen specificity is unknown.

The clonotype originates from a human donor who received an intestinal transplant. The chain uses TRBV6-5 and TRBJ2-7, with a possible D match to TRBD1 (5 bases). The sample was unstimulated CD8+ T cells sorted from spleen or lymph node cells, taken before intestinal transplant. DNA for the CDR3: TGTGCCAGCAGCTCAGGGTCCCACGAGCAGTACTTC. Its translation is CASSSGSHEQYF.